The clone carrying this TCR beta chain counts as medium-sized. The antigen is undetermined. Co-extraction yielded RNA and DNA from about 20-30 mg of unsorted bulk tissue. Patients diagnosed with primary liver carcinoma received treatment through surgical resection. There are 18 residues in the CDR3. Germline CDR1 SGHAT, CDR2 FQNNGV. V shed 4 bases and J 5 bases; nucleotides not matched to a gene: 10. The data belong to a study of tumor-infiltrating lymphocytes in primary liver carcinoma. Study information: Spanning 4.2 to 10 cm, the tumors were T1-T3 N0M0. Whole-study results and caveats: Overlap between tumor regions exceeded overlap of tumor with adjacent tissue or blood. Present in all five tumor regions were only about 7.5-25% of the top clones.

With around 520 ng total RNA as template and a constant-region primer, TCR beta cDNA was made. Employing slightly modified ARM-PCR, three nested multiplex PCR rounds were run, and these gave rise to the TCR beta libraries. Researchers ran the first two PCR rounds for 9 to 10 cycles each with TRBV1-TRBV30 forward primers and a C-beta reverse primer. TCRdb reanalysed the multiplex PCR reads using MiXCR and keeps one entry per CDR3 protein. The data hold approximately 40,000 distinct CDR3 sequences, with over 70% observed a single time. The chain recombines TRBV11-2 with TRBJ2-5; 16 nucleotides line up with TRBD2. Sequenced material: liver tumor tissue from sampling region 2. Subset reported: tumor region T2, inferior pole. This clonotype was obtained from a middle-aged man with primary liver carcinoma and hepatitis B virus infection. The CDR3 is CASSSTGLAGGSVETQYF. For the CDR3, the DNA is TGTGCCAGCAGCTCCACGGGACTAGCGGGAGGGAGTGTCGAGACCCAGTACTTC.